Each of the 7 T cell receptor beta chains below was sequenced from the same sample in a study of T cells in women clearing cervical HPV infection. TCRdb's copy holds only in-frame clones and misses some; the assay was immunoSEQ multiplex PCR. The sample data list 25,000 to 35,000 clones. The sample taken for sequencing was blood buffy coat. The receptors originated from a woman between 18 and 69 years old with a cervical HPV16 infection that either progressed to CIN3+ or cleared (not recorded which).

Worth noting for this clone: Read sequence stops 3 residues before the CDR3 end, and the germline J gene provides the missing end. V gene TRBV5-1 combines with J gene TRBJ2-7, with 8 bases identical to TRBD1. The V gene end was trimmed by 5 bases and the J gene end by 4 bases; junction bases not matched to a gene: 8. Germline V gene data show CDR1 as SGHRS and CDR2 as YFSETQ. The CDR3 is 14 amino acids. CDR3 amino acids: CASRAGTGFYEQYF. Incomplete CDR3 DNA: TGCGCCAGCAGGGCCGGGACAGGATTTTACGAG.

Notes on this clone: One end of the junction fails to match germline, which may point to a read error. The observed sequence ends 3 residues before the CDR3 terminus, with the missing tail filled in from the germline J gene. The rearrangement uses TRBV12-3 or TRBV12-4 and TRBJ2-7; 8 bases match TRBD1. This CDR3 spans 14 amino acids. The sequenced CDR3 bases are TGTGCCGGCAGTTTGACAGGGGATGGGTACGAG. Its protein is CAGSLTGDGYE. The full CDR3 protein reads CAGSLTGDGYEQYF.

Regarding this clone: The missing CDR3 end, 3 residues past where the read stops, is filled in from the germline J gene. This chain links TRBV10-1 with TRBJ2-7; 13 bases agree with TRBD2. CDR3 length: 15 residues. The germline V gene has CDR1 WNHNN and CDR2 SYGVQD (reference sequence). The junction had 10 bases not matched to a gene; V was cut back by 10 bases and J by 4 bases. The chain's CDR3 is CATTAGTSGVYEQYF. Incomplete CDR3 DNA: TGCGCCACCACAGCAGGGACTAGCGGGGTGTACGAG.

As concerns this clone: The CDR3 is cut off 3 residues early in the read; its end comes from the germline J gene. The chain recombines TRBV30 with TRBJ2-7; 7 bases map to TRBD2. Trimming removed 3 bases from V and 6 bases from J; junction bases left unmatched: 11. The germline gives CDR1 GTSNPN, CDR2 SVGIG (reference sequence). CDR3 length: 14 residues. CDR3 DNA (partial): TGTGCCTGGAGGGTAGCGGGTCCGCCCGGCGAG. This translates into CAWRVAGPPGE. From start to end, the CDR3 is CAWRVAGPPGEQYF.

For this clone: The CDR3 end falls 3 residues outside the read, so it is completed with the germline J gene. The genes are TRBV7-8 and TRBJ2-2, with 12 bases matching TRBD2. Germline V gene data show CDR1 as SGHVS and CDR2 as FQNEAQ. V was pared by 2 bases and J by 6 bases, with 4 bases of the junction left unmatched. The CDR3 consists of 16 residues. The CDR3 sequence is CASSLSTSGSPGELFF. The CDR3 bases that were read are TGTGCCAGCAGCTTATCGACTAGCGGGAGCCCCGGGGAG.

Remarks on this clone: The CDR3 end is not reached by the read, which stops 3 residues before it; the germline J gene fills it in. The chain carries TRBV7-9 and TRBJ1-1, with 9 bases identical to TRBD1. CDR1 SEHNR and CDR2 FQNEAQ come from the germline V gene (reference sequence). The CDR3 runs 13 residues. CDR3 region: CASSRTGDIQAFF. The CDR3 DNA, read in part, is TGTGCCAGCAGCCGGACAGGGGATATACAA.

As to this clone: The missing CDR3 end, 3 residues past where the read stops, is filled in from the germline J gene. This rearrangement joins TRBV6-1 to TRBJ1-6; the match to TRBD1 covers 7 bases. V trimming: 2 bases; J trimming: 10 bases; junction bases outside the gene matches: 8. The CDR3 extends over 15 amino acids. Germline lookup yields CDR1 MNHNS and CDR2 SASEGT. The CDR3 spells CASSETTGFASPLHF. CDR3 bases read: TGTGCCAGCAGTGAAACGACAGGGTTTGCATCACCC.